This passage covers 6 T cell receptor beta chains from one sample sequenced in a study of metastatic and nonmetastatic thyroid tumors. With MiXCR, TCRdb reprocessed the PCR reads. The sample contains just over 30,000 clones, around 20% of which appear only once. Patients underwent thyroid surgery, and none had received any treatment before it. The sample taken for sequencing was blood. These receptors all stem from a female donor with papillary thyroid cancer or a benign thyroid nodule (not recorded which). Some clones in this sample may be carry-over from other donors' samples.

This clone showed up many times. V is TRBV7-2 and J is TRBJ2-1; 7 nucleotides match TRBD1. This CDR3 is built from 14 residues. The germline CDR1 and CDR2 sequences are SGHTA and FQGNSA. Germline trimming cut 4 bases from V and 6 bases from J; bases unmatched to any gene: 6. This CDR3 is CASSSYRGGNEQFF. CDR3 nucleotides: TGTGCCAGCAGCTCTTACAGGGGTGGCAATGAGCAGTTCTTC.

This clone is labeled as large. CDR3 protein: CASSIGGEGYEQYF. CDR3 nucleotide sequence: TGTGCCAGTAGTATAGGCGGGGAGGGCTACGAGCAGTACTTC. The genes are TRBV19 and TRBJ2-7; 7 bases agree with TRBD2. This CDR3 comprises 14 residues. The V gene end was trimmed by 1 base and the J gene end by 3 bases; junction bases not matched to a gene: 3. Germline V gives CDR1 LNHDA, CDR2 SQIVND (reference sequence).

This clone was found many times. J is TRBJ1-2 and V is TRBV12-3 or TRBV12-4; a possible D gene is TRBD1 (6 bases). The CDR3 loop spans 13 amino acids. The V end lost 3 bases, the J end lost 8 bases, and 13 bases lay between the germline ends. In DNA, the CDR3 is TGTGCCAGCAGTTTCATACAGGGTGGAGGCTACACCTTC. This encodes CASSFIQGGGYTF.

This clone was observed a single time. The CDR3: CSAEPGTGIGPQHF. In DNA, the CDR3 is TGCAGTGCTGAACCCGGGACAGGTATTGGGCCCCAGCATTTT. The chain joins TRBV20-1 to TRBJ1-5, with TRBD1 identical over 8 bases. The CDR3 sequence is 14 residues long. The V and J ends lost 5 bases and 9 bases, in that order; junction bases with no gene match: 12. CDR1 and CDR2 (germline): DFQATT, SNEGSKA (reference sequence).

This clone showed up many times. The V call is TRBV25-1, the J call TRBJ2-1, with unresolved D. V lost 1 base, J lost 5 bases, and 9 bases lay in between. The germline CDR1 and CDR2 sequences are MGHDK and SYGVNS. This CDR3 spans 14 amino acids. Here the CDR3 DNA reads TGTGCCAGCAGTGAATGGAGACAAGACAATGAGCAGTTCTTC. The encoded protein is CASSEWRQDNEQFF.

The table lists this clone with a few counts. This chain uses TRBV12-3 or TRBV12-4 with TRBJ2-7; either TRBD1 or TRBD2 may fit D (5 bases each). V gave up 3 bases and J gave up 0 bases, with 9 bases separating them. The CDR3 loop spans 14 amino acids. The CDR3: CASSFRDVSYEQYF. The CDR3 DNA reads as TGTGCCAGCAGTTTCCGGGACGTCTCCTACGAGCAGTACTTC.